This T cell receptor beta chain is drawn from a study of blood T cell repertoires in COVID-19. Study at large: Acute and convalescent COVID-19 specimens originated in the United States, Italy and Spain. T cells, B-cell-depleted T cells, or PBMCs provided the cDNA or gDNA that served as material.

Original processing methods: Reference gene primer amplification gave estimated nucleated cell counts. Method: immunoSEQ multiplex PCR; TCRdb's copy keeps in-frame clones and lacks some. V, J and clone size are taken as reported in that table, and D and trimming were inferred from the DNA itself. Of some 200,000 clones detected, 80% to 90% appear once; the ten largest clones hold around 3%. The sequenced sample was peripheral blood. The receptor was derived from a man aged 50 or older who had recovered from COVID-19.

The CDR3 nucleotides are TGCGCCAGCAGCTTGGGGCGGAATAATGAAAAACTGTTTTTT. Its translation is CASSLGRNNEKLFF. The chain combines TRBV5-1 with TRBJ1-4; D not resolved. Germline V gene sequence: CDR1 SGHRS, CDR2 YFSETQ. V shed 0 bases and J shed 4 bases, with 7 bases lying between them. CDR3 length: 14 amino acids.